Listed below are T cell receptor beta chains from one sample, sequenced in a study of T cells in Graves' hyperthyroidism and ophthalmopathy. TCRdb itself ran the multiplex PCR reads through MiXCR, one entry per CDR3 protein. This repertoire shows 250,000 to 300,000 distinct CDR3 sequences, more than 14% found once; its top ten account for about 14%. Sequencing was carried out using blood. The receptors originated from a woman aged 40 to 55 with Graves' hyperthyroidism that later progressed to Graves' ophthalmopathy. Each CDR3 is given with its conserved first and last residue. Each record gives: V gene, clone size, J gene, D gene, CDR3 protein, CDR3 DNA. The D gene is left open where the match is weak. Not all rows give a size; the values are once, few, many and, for expanded clones, a class.

v_call: TRBV6-1
clone_size: few
j_call: TRBJ1-1
d_call: -
cdr3_aa: CASRDEGMNTEAFF
cdr3_nt: TGTGCCAGCAGGGACGAGGGGATGAACACTGAAGCTTTCTTT

v_call: TRBV6-1
clone_size: -
j_call: TRBJ2-7
d_call: TRBD2
cdr3_aa: CASSRSSGSSLEQYF
cdr3_nt: TGTGCCAGCAGCCGATCTAGCGGGAGTTCCCTCGAGCAGTACTTC

v_call: TRBV9
clone_size: -
j_call: TRBJ1-4
d_call: -
cdr3_aa: CASSVEQQPNEKLFF
cdr3_nt: TGTGCCAGCAGCGTAGAACAGCAACCTAATGAAAAACTGTTTTTT

v_call: TRBV10-3
clone_size: few
j_call: TRBJ1-5
d_call: TRBD1
cdr3_aa: CAISEGQGANQPQHF
cdr3_nt: TGTGCCATCAGTGAAGGGCAGGGGGCAAATCAGCCCCAGCATTTT

v_call: TRBV27
clone_size: many
j_call: TRBJ2-6
d_call: -
cdr3_aa: CASSPTAVAANVLTF
cdr3_nt: TGTGCCAGCAGTCCCACGGCTGTTGCGGCCAACGTCCTGACTTTC

v_call: TRBV5-1
clone_size: many
j_call: TRBJ2-2
d_call: TRBD2
cdr3_aa: CASSLGLAVTGELFF
cdr3_nt: TGCGCCAGCAGCTTGGGACTAGCGGTCACCGGGGAGCTGTTTTTT

v_call: TRBV25-1
clone_size: -
j_call: TRBJ2-5
d_call: -
cdr3_aa: CASSEGWGWIQETQYF
cdr3_nt: TGTGCCAGCAGTGAAGGGTGGGGCTGGATCCAAGAGACCCAGTACTTC

v_call: TRBV6-5
clone_size: many
j_call: TRBJ2-5
d_call: -
cdr3_aa: CASSYTRVSETQYF
cdr3_nt: TGTGCCAGCAGTTACACGAGGGTTAGCGAGACCCAGTACTTC

v_call: TRBV20-1
clone_size: many
j_call: TRBJ2-1
d_call: TRBD2
cdr3_aa: CSAPRAGGFGLGQFF
cdr3_nt: TGCAGTGCTCCGCGAGCGGGAGGGTTCGGGTTGGGGCAGTTCTTC

v_call: TRBV5-1
clone_size: few
j_call: TRBJ2-7
d_call: -
cdr3_aa: CASSFRTGVLYEQYF
cdr3_nt: TGCGCCAGCAGCTTCCGGACGGGCGTACTCTACGAGCAGTACTTC

v_call: TRBV12-3/TRBV12-4
clone_size: many
j_call: TRBJ2-5
d_call: -
cdr3_aa: CASSPYLSESGYGETQYF
cdr3_nt: TGTGCCAGCAGTCCGTACCTTAGCGAAAGCGGTTACGGAGAGACCCAGTACTTC

v_call: TRBV11-2
clone_size: many
j_call: TRBJ2-5
d_call: -
cdr3_aa: CASTTTGKETQYF
cdr3_nt: TGTGCCAGCACCACAACAGGGAAAGAGACCCAGTACTTC

v_call: TRBV28
clone_size: -
j_call: TRBJ1-4
d_call: -
cdr3_aa: CASSSSFTKLFF
cdr3_nt: TGTGCCAGCAGTTCGTCCTTCACAAAACTGTTTTTT

v_call: TRBV3-1
clone_size: many
j_call: TRBJ2-1
d_call: TRBD2
cdr3_aa: CASSPGLAAYEQFF
cdr3_nt: TGTGCCAGCAGCCCCGGACTAGCGGCGTATGAGCAGTTCTTC

v_call: TRBV12-3/TRBV12-4
clone_size: once
j_call: TRBJ2-5
d_call: TRBD2
cdr3_aa: CASRQSGSETQYF
cdr3_nt: TGTGCCAGCAGACAAAGCGGGAGTGAGACCCAGTACTTC

v_call: TRBV6-5
clone_size: -
j_call: TRBJ2-3
d_call: TRBD2
cdr3_aa: CASSWEREGTDTQYF
cdr3_nt: TGTGCCAGCAGTTGGGAGCGGGAGGGCACAGATACGCAGTATTTT

v_call: TRBV27
clone_size: many
j_call: TRBJ2-5
d_call: -
cdr3_aa: CASSLQGRETQYF
cdr3_nt: TGTGCCAGCAGTTTACAGGGCCGAGAGACCCAGTACTTC

v_call: TRBV3-1
clone_size: many
j_call: TRBJ2-3
d_call: -
cdr3_aa: CASSLGTATDTQYF
cdr3_nt: TGTGCCAGCAGCCTCGGGACTGCGACAGATACGCAGTATTTT

v_call: TRBV6-1
clone_size: many
j_call: TRBJ2-4
d_call: TRBD2
cdr3_aa: CASTTGGPRDIQYF
cdr3_nt: TGTGCCAGCACCACGGGAGGGCCAAGAGACATTCAGTACTTC

v_call: TRBV20-1
clone_size: -
j_call: TRBJ1-5
d_call: TRBD1
cdr3_aa: CSAETGGGLGNQPQHF
cdr3_nt: TGCAGTGCCGAAACAGGGGGCGGGTTAGGGAATCAGCCCCAGCATTTT

v_call: TRBV12-3/TRBV12-4
clone_size: many
j_call: TRBJ2-5
d_call: TRBD2
cdr3_aa: CASSLAGGGGTQYF
cdr3_nt: TGTGCCAGCAGTTTAGCCGGAGGCGGGGGGACCCAGTACTTC

v_call: TRBV28
clone_size: many
j_call: TRBJ2-6
d_call: TRBD1
cdr3_aa: CASSAPTGFVLTF
cdr3_nt: TGTGCCAGCAGTGCCCCGACAGGGTTCGTCCTGACTTTC

v_call: TRBV12-3/TRBV12-4
clone_size: many
j_call: TRBJ1-2
d_call: TRBD1
cdr3_aa: CASSLVQGAQGYTF
cdr3_nt: TGTGCCAGCAGTTTAGTCCAGGGGGCACAAGGCTACACCTTC

v_call: TRBV2
clone_size: -
j_call: TRBJ1-2
d_call: TRBD1
cdr3_aa: CASSDGGQGHGYTF
cdr3_nt: TGTGCCAGCAGTGATGGGGGACAGGGTCATGGCTACACCTTC

v_call: TRBV10-2
clone_size: many
j_call: TRBJ2-1
d_call: TRBD2
cdr3_aa: CASKGASGHYNEQFF
cdr3_nt: TGCGCCAGCAAAGGGGCTAGCGGGCACTACAATGAGCAGTTCTTC

v_call: TRBV9
clone_size: many
j_call: TRBJ2-3
d_call: -
cdr3_aa: CASSDWAGTDTQYF
cdr3_nt: TGTGCCAGCAGCGACTGGGCTGGCACAGATACGCAGTATTTT

v_call: TRBV20-1
clone_size: -
j_call: TRBJ2-3
d_call: TRBD2
cdr3_aa: CSATYKKGLAGVWGADTQYF
cdr3_nt: TGCAGTGCTACCTATAAAAAAGGACTAGCGGGAGTGTGGGGCGCAGATACGCAGTATTTT

v_call: TRBV28
clone_size: many
j_call: TRBJ1-5
d_call: -
cdr3_aa: CASSSLRVQPQHF
cdr3_nt: TGTGCCAGCAGTTCCCTCAGGGTTCAGCCCCAGCATTTT

v_call: TRBV25-1
clone_size: many
j_call: TRBJ1-4
d_call: -
cdr3_aa: CASSDIQSANEKLFF
cdr3_nt: TGTGCCAGCAGTGATATTCAGTCAGCTAATGAAAAACTGTTTTTT

v_call: TRBV28
clone_size: many
j_call: TRBJ1-1
d_call: -
cdr3_aa: CASSFGTPFEAFF
cdr3_nt: TGTGCCAGCAGTTTTGGGACACCTTTTGAAGCTTTCTTT

v_call: TRBV7-2
clone_size: -
j_call: TRBJ1-5
d_call: -
cdr3_aa: CASSLLWREETDQAQHF
cdr3_nt: TGTGCCAGCAGCTTATTGTGGAGGGAAGAAACGGATCAGGCCCAGCATTTT

v_call: TRBV4-2
clone_size: many
j_call: TRBJ2-7
d_call: -
cdr3_aa: CASSQELGQSYEQYF
cdr3_nt: TGTGCCAGCAGCCAAGAACTAGGACAGAGCTACGAGCAGTACTTC

v_call: TRBV4-1
clone_size: -
j_call: TRBJ2-7
d_call: -
cdr3_aa: CASSQRLSGESYEQYF
cdr3_nt: TGCGCCAGCAGCCAAAGGCTATCGGGAGAGTCCTACGAGCAGTACTTC

v_call: TRBV12-3/TRBV12-4
clone_size: many
j_call: TRBJ2-7
d_call: -
cdr3_aa: CASSLSQLTNEQYF
cdr3_nt: TGTGCCAGCAGTTTAAGTCAGCTTACCAACGAGCAGTACTTC

v_call: TRBV7-2
clone_size: many
j_call: TRBJ1-3
d_call: -
cdr3_aa: CASSRSFSGNTIYF
cdr3_nt: TGTGCCAGCAGCCGAAGCTTCTCTGGAAACACCATATATTTT

v_call: TRBV6-5
clone_size: many
j_call: TRBJ2-7
d_call: TRBD2
cdr3_aa: CVIQAGVSQYDEQYF
cdr3_nt: TGTGTCATACAAGCGGGAGTGAGTCAGTACGACGAGCAGTACTTC